The sequence of this T cell receptor beta chain was determined in a study of long-term antiretroviral therapy in people with HIV. The CDR3 length is 15 residues. With survey level as its setting, the immunoSEQ assay was v3.0. Sequencing was performed with immunoSEQ multiplex PCR; in TCRdb, only in-frame clones are kept and a portion is missing. The sample records about 28,000 clones, roughly 88% being singletons. This clone has more than one count but fewer than ten. Its specificity is not known. Overall study findings and caveats: Post-ART, diversity grew, though it stayed under transplant donor control levels. Blood draws took place between about 2003 and 2017 and possibly involved older ART regimens. Pre-ART expanded clones dominated the repertoire at every time point.

The source material was unsorted PBMCs, sampled 2.8 years after starting antiretroviral therapy. This chain joins TRBV21-1 and TRBJ1-5. TRBV21-1 is a pseudogene. This receptor was taken from a man aged 25-45 years with HIV. The DNA for the CDR3 is TGTGCCAGCAGCAAAGCGCTAGCAGCAAATCAGCCCCAGCATTTT. It encodes CASSKALAANQPQHF.